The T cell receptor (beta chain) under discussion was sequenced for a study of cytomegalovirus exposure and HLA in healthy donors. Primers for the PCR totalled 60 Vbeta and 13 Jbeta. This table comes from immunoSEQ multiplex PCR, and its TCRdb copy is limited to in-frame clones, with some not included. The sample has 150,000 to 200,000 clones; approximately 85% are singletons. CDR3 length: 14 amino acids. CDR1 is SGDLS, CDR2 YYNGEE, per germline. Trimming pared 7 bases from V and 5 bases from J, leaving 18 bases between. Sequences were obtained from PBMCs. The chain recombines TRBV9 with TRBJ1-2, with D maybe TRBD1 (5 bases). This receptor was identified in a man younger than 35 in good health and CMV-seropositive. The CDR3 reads CASGSINGGYGYTF. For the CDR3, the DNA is TGTGCCAGCGGCAGCATCAACGGGGGGTATGGCTACACCTTC.